Shown below are 28 T cell receptor beta chains from a single sample sequenced in a study of cytomegalovirus exposure and HLA in healthy donors (dated by TCRdb to 2016 to 2017). The library was built by means of the immunoSEQ multiplex PCR assay. The multiplex PCR relied on a mix of 60 forward primers for TCR Vbeta segments and 13 reverse primers for TCR Jbeta segments. TCRdb holds this immuneACCESS table with in-frame rearrangements only. Some clones are missing; in checked studies, unresolved V genes explain under half, and the rest has no known cause. This sample has some 200,000 clones in its table, and roughly 80% of those were observed once. The ten most abundant clones make up 3% to 4.5% of the sample. Sequenced: PBMCs. All receptors derive from a man aged 50 to 59 in good health and CMV-seronegative.

The V and J genes are TRBV28 and TRBJ1-6; D is ambiguous. Trimming took off 7 bases at V and 10 bases at J, with 17 bases between the two ends. This CDR3 has 14 residues. The germline V gene encodes CDR1 MDHEN and CDR2 SYDVKM. The CDR3: CASKRRQEGSPLHF. The CDR3 DNA reads as TGTGCCAGCAAAAGGAGGCAAGAGGGATCACCCCTCCACTTT.

The gene calls are TRBV2 and TRBJ1-6; no definite D call. The CDR3 consists of 13 residues. Trimming stripped 3 bases from V and 4 bases from J, with 4 bases between. Germline loops: CDR1 SNHLY, CDR2 FYNNEI. CDR3 in DNA: TGTGCCAGCAGTGACAGGTATAATTCACCCCTCCACTTT. Amino acids: CASSDRYNSPLHF.

This clone was recorded once. The CDR3 nucleotides read TGTGCCAGCAGCTTAGAACGGGGAGGCTACACCTTC. Residues: CASSLERGGYTF. V gene TRBV7-2 combines with J gene TRBJ1-2; D remains ambiguous. Germline V gives CDR1 SGHTA, CDR2 FQGNSA. The CDR3 has 12 residues. V gave up 1 base and J gave up 8 bases, with 8 bases separating them.

The chain employs TRBV5-6 and TRBJ1-1; TRBD1 matches 9 bases. The CDR3 has 13 amino acids. V shed 5 bases and J 11 bases; nucleotides not matched to a gene: 10. The germline V gene encodes CDR1 SGHDT and CDR2 YYEEEE. As DNA, the CDR3 is TGTGCCAGCAGTCAAGGACAGGGGTCTACTGCTTTCTTT. Amino acids: CASSQGQGSTAFF.

This clone came up a few times. The chain is built from TRBV5-1 and TRBJ2-1, with 7 bases that match TRBD1. Germline lookup yields CDR1 SGHRS and CDR2 YFSETQ. Trimming cost V 1 base and J 7 bases; bases outside gene matches: 11. This CDR3 has 16 amino acids. The CDR3 is CASSLRRGRVGNEQFF. CDR3 nucleotide sequence: TGCGCCAGCAGCTTGAGAAGGGGGCGCGTCGGGAATGAGCAGTTCTTC.

The J gene is TRBJ2-7, the V gene TRBV9, with a possible D match to TRBD2 (6 bases). Germline CDR1 is SGDLS and CDR2 is YYNGEE. V lost 0 bases to trimming and J lost 5 bases, with 15 bases between them. The CDR3 covers 15 residues. CDR3: CASSVGGTGRNEQYF. DNA for the CDR3: TGTGCCAGCAGCGTAGGCGGGACGGGAAGAAACGAGCAGTACTTC.

This rearrangement joins TRBV11-3 to TRBJ2-5; 11 nucleotides align to TRBD2. This CDR3 spans 14 amino acids. Germline-derived CDR1 and CDR2 are SGHNT and YENEEA. V shed 1 base, J shed 7 bases, and the junction held 2 bases outside the gene matches. Here the CDR3 DNA reads TGTGCCAGCAGCTTAGCTGGACTAGCGGGGACCCAGTACTTC. Residues: CASSLAGLAGTQYF.

This clone was observed once. The chain combines TRBV6-1 with TRBJ2-7, with 7 bases that match TRBD1. This CDR3 region has 15 residues. V shed 0 bases, J shed 2 bases, and the junction held 4 bases outside the gene matches. From germline, CDR1 is MNHNS and CDR2 SASEGT. The CDR3 sequence is CASSEAGTAPYEQYF. The CDR3 DNA reads TGTGCCAGCAGTGAAGCCGGGACAGCACCCTACGAGCAGTACTTC.

The chain combines TRBV9 with TRBJ1-6, with D unresolved. The V end was cut by 0 bases, the J end by 6 bases, with 10 bases between. Germline assignment: CDR1 SGDLS and CDR2 YYNGEE. This CDR3 spans 15 amino acids. The CDR3 region is CASSVAPNSNSPLHF. Written as DNA, the CDR3 is TGTGCCAGCAGCGTAGCGCCTAACAGTAATTCACCCCTCCACTTT.

V usage is TRBV6-6 and J usage is TRBJ1-2; 7 bases agree with TRBD1. Germline values: CDR1 MNHNY, CDR2 SVGAGI (reference sequence). V shed 6 bases, J shed 6 bases, and the junction held 4 bases outside the gene matches. The CDR3 totals 12 residues. CDR3 sequence (DNA): TGTGCCAGCAGCCCTCAGGGGGATGGCTACACCTTC. As protein: CASSPQGDGYTF.

This clone was recorded once. The chain couples TRBV5-6 to TRBJ1-1; TRBD1 aligns across 8 bases. V lost 3 bases and J lost 5; bases outside the gene matches: 6. The germline CDR1 and CDR2 sequences are SGHDT and YYEEEE. The CDR3 is made up of 14 amino acids. The CDR3 sequence: CASSSPDRVTEAFF. The DNA of the CDR3 is TGTGCCAGCAGCTCTCCGGACAGGGTAACTGAAGCTTTCTTT.

V gene TRBV11-3 combines with J gene TRBJ1-2; D may be TRBD1 (5 bases). Trimming cost V 1 base and J 0 bases, with 9 bases left between them. The germline CDR1 and CDR2 sequences are SGHNT and YENEEA. This CDR3 contains 15 residues. The CDR3 region is CASSLGGGANYGYTF. The CDR3, as DNA: TGTGCCAGCAGCTTAGGGGGGGGTGCTAACTATGGCTACACCTTC.

The CDR3, as DNA: TGTGCCAGCAGTTACAAGGGGGCATATTCACCCCTCCACTTT. Its translation is CASSYKGAYSPLHF. The rearrangement uses TRBV6-5 and TRBJ1-6, with 7 bases identical to TRBD1. The CDR3 consists of 14 residues. Trimming removed 2 bases from V and 8 bases from J; junction bases left unmatched: 3. CDR1 is MNHEY, CDR2 SVGAGI, per germline.

This clone was recorded only once. V and J are TRBV5-8 and TRBJ2-2; 10 bases are shared with TRBD1. The CDR3 runs 15 residues. Trimming took 4 bases from V and 5 from J; bases not matched to a gene: 5. CDR1 and CDR2 (germline): SGHTS, YDEGEE. CDR3 protein: CASSAGTGETGELFF. DNA of the CDR3: TGTGCCAGCAGCGCCGGGACAGGGGAAACCGGGGAGCTGTTTTTT.

This chain joins TRBV27 and TRBJ2-7; TRBD1 matches 9 bases. Germline trimming cut 2 bases from V and 6 bases from J; bases unmatched to any gene: 5. The germline V gene encodes CDR1 MNHEY and CDR2 SMNVEV (reference sequence). There are 14 residues in the CDR3. The CDR3 nucleotides read TGTGCCAGCAGTTTAATACAGGGGGCGGTCGAGCAGTACTTC. Amino acids: CASSLIQGAVEQYF.

Remarks on this clone: Its ends do not fully match the called genes, so a read error is possible. This chain uses TRBV5-1 with TRBJ2-7; D is unclear. Germline-derived CDR1 and CDR2 are SGHRS and YFSETQ. The CDR3 extends over 13 amino acids. The CDR3 here is CASSSGSAHEQYF. The DNA of the CDR3 is TGTGCCAGCAGCTCCGGGTCGGCTCACGAGCAGTACTTC.

The genes are TRBV19 and TRBJ1-2; D is unresolved. The CDR3 is 13 amino acids. Trimming took 4 bases from V and 3 from J, leaving 9 bases between them. CDR1 is LNHDA, CDR2 SQIVND, per germline (reference sequence). CDR3 protein: CASSRAADYGYTF. CDR3 sequence (DNA): TGTGCCAGTAGTAGGGCAGCTGACTATGGCTACACCTTC.

The CDR3 sequence: CSARPSQGNTEAFF. CDR3 nucleotides: TGCAGCGCAAGACCGTCACAGGGGAACACTGAAGCTTTCTTT. The chain combines TRBV29-1 with TRBJ1-1, with a possible D match to TRBD1 (6 bases). The length of the CDR3 is 14 residues. Between the trimmed V and J ends, which lost 7 bases and 1 base, there was a span of 16 bases. Germline V gene sequence: CDR1 SQVTM, CDR2 ANQGSEA.

The chain has TRBV7-9 and TRBJ1-2, with 7 positions matching TRBD1. CDR1 SEHNR and CDR2 FQNEAQ come from the germline V gene (reference sequence). The CDR3 runs 14 residues. V lost 7 bases and J lost 6; bases outside the gene matches: 11. The CDR3 coding sequence is TGTGCCAGCACCAACCCCGGGACAGAACATGGCTACACCTTC. Amino acids: CASTNPGTEHGYTF. Complete variable domain (other parts from reference TRBV7-9 and TRBJ1-2): DTGVSQNPRHKITKRGQNVTFRCDPISEHNRLYWYRQTLGQGPEFLTYFQNEAQLEKSRLLSDRFSAERPKGSFSTLEIQRTEQGDSAMYLCASTNPGTEHGYTFGSGTRLTVV.

Points on this clone: Germline and junction disagree at one end, which may indicate a read error. J is TRBJ2-1 and V is TRBV6-1; TRBD1 aligns across 8 bases. Germline lookup yields CDR1 MNHNS and CDR2 SASEGT. The CDR3 is made up of 14 amino acids. The CDR3 loop reads CASTEWTGLNEQFF. The CDR3 DNA sequence: TGTGCCAGCACTGAATGGACAGGGCTCAATGAGCAGTTCTTC.

The chain is built from TRBV11-2 and TRBJ1-4; 8 bases align to TRBD1. In germline, CDR1 is SGHAT, CDR2 FQNNGV. The CDR3 loop spans 17 amino acids. Germline trimming cut 1 base from V and 7 bases from J; bases unmatched to any gene: 11. The CDR3: CASSLGSFGTGGEKLFF. As DNA, the CDR3 is TGTGCCAGCAGCTTAGGATCGTTTGGCACAGGGGGTGAAAAACTGTTTTTT.

As to this clone: Compared with germline, one end of the junction differs, possibly owing to a read error. The rearrangement links TRBV30 to TRBJ1-6; D remains unclear. CDR1 and CDR2 from the germline V gene are GTSNPN and SVGIG (reference sequence). The CDR3 is 14 amino acids. The CDR3 coding sequence is TGTGTCTGGAGTGTAAACAACTATAATTCACCCCTCCACTTT. Its protein is CVWSVNNYNSPLHF.

This rearrangement joins TRBV7-2 to TRBJ1-3; no clear D gene. Trimming removed 6 bases at V and 0 bases at J, with 12 bases between. CDR1 SGHTA and CDR2 FQGNSA come from the germline V gene. The length of the CDR3 is 15 residues. CDR3 sequence reads: CASSIRGSSGNTIYF. The DNA for the CDR3 is TGTGCCAGCAGTATTCGGGGTAGCTCTGGAAACACCATATATTTT.

CDR3 sequence: CASSERDRVASWRELFF. CDR3 nucleotides: TGTGCCAGCAGTGAACGGGACAGGGTAGCCTCGTGGAGGGAACTGTTTTTT. This chain joins TRBV6-1 and TRBJ1-4; 9 bases match TRBD1. Germline V CDR1 and CDR2: MNHNS, SASEGT. This CDR3 has 17 amino acids. The J segment lost 12 bases and the V segment lost 2 bases, leaving 16 bases of the junction unmatched.

This chain connects TRBV6-5 to TRBJ1-4; 10 bases match TRBD1. CDR1 is MNHEY, CDR2 SVGAGI, per germline. The ends lost 6 bases at V and 10 bases at J; junction bases unmatched: 8. The CDR3 runs to 14 residues. Here the CDR3 DNA reads TGTGCCAGCAGCCCTGGACAGGGGGAGGGAAAACTGTTTTTT. It is translated as CASSPGQGEGKLFF.

The chain combines TRBV2 with TRBJ2-1, with 7 bases matching TRBD2. The CDR3 sequence is 14 residues long. Germline CDR1 SNHLY, CDR2 FYNNEI. Germline trimming cut 6 bases from V and 8 bases from J; bases unmatched to any gene: 10. The CDR3 DNA sequence: TGTGCCAGCAGCCGGGAGGATGAATCGGATGAGCAGTTCTTC. Amino acid sequence: CASSREDESDEQFF.

V gene TRBV9 combines with J gene TRBJ1-3; 7 bases line up with TRBD1. The CDR3 runs to 17 residues. V shed 0 bases and J 0 bases; nucleotides not matched to a gene: 6. Germline CDR1 and CDR2: SGDLS and YYNGEE. CDR3 nucleotides: TGTGCCAGCAGCGTAGGCCAGGGGGGATTCTCTGGAAACACCATATATTTT. This gives the protein CASSVGQGGFSGNTIYF.

The J gene is TRBJ2-2, the V gene TRBV10-3, with 10 bases matching TRBD2. Per the germline V gene, CDR1 is ENHRY and CDR2 is SYGVKD. The CDR3 covers 15 residues. After removal of 6 bases from V and 1 base from J, the junction contained 2 bases not matched to a gene. CDR3 loop: CAIRRLAGNTGELFF. The DNA for the CDR3 is TGTGCCATCAGAAGACTAGCGGGGAACACCGGGGAGCTGTTTTTT.